Reported below is one TCR beta chain. These data belong to a study of blood T cell repertoires in COVID-19. In the study overall: The cDNA or gDNA used as material had been derived from T cells, B-cell-depleted T cells, or PBMCs.

V gave up 7 bases and J gave up 4 bases, with 7 bases separating them. This CDR3 comprises 11 residues. Data came from immunoSEQ multiplex PCR; TCRdb stores just in-frame clones and leaves some out. This sample has almost 350,000 clones, with 89% found just once. The V call is TRBV12-3 or TRBV12-4, the J call TRBJ1-1; no reliable D call. The sequencing sample was made of peripheral blood. This sequence was found in an older woman with COVID-19, enrolled during active disease. Here the CDR3 reads CASTLGTEAFF. For the CDR3, the DNA is TGTGCCAGCACTCTAGGCACTGAAGCTTTCTTT.